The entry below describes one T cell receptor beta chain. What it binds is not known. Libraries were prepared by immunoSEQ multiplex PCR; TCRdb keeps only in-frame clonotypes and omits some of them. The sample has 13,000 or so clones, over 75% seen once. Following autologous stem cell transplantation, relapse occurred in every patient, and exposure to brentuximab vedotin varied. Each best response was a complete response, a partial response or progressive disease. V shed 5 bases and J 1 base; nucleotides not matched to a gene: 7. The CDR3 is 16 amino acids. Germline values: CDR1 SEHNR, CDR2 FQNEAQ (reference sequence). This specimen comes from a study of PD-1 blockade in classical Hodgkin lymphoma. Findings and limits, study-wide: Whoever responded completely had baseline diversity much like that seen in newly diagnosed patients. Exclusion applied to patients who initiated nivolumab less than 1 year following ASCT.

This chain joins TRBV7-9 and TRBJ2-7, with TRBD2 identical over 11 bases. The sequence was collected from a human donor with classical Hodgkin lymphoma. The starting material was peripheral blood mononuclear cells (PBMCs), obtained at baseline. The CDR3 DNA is TGTGCCAGCAGCATACAGGGACTAGCGGAATCCTACGAGCAGTACGTC. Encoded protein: CASSIQGLAESYEQYV.